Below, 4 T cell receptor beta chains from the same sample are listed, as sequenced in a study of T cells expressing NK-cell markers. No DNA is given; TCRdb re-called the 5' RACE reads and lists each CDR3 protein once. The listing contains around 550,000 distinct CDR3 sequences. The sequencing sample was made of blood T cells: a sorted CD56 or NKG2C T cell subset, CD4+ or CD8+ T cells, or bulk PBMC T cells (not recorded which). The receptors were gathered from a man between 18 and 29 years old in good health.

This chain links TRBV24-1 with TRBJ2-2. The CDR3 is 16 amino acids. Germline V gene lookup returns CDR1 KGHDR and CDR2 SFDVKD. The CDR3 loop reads CATSNNPGSRAGELFF.

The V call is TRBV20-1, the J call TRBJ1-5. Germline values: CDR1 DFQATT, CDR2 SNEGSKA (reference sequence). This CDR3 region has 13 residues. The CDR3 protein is CSARRQEDQPQHF.

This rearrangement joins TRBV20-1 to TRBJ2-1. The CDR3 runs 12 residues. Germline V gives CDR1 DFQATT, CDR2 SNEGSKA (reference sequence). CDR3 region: CSATFKHNEQFF.

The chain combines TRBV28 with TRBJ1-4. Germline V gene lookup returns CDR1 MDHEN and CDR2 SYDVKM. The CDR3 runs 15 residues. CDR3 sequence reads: CASSLFGLGDEKLFF.